These T cell receptor beta chains were read from a single sample in a study of blood T cell repertoires in COVID-19. The protocol was immunoSEQ multiplex PCR, while the TCRdb copy is restricted to in-frame clones and leaves out a portion. The data hold some 100,000 clones, with 65% to 85% observed a single time. The specimen sequenced was peripheral blood. The receptors here all came from a woman aged 55-69 years with acute or convalescent COVID-19. The CDR3 runs from the conserved cysteine through the conserved F or W. D genes are given only for firm matches. Clone size is shown for a subset of rows, as once, few, many or a class of expanded clone.

V	D	size	J	DNA	CDR3
TRBV4-2	NA	once	TRBJ2-1	TGTGCCAGCAGCCAACTCCCCCAACAGGGCTCCTACAATGAGCAGTTCTTC	CASSQLPQQGSYNEQFF
TRBV15	NA	NA	TRBJ1-1	TGTGCCACCAGCAGAGTCACATTGTCGAACACTGAAGCTTTCTTT	CATSRVTLSNTEAFF
TRBV12-3/TRBV12-4	NA	NA	TRBJ1-6	TGTGCCAGCAGGACGGGGTTTAATTCACCCCTCCACTTT	CASRTGFNSPLHF
TRBV10-3	TRBD1	NA	TRBJ1-1	TGTGCCACTACGGGACAGGGGGCGCGGACTGAAGCTTTCTTT	CATTGQGARTEAFF
TRBV24-1	NA	once	TRBJ2-7	TGTGCCACCAGTGATCCTAGCGAACCGACCTACGAGCAGTACTTC	CATSDPSEPTYEQYF
TRBV12-3/TRBV12-4	NA	NA	TRBJ1-2	TGTGCCAGCAGCCTCCCAGGGTATGGCTACACCTTC	CASSLPGYGYTF
TRBV10-3	TRBD1	NA	TRBJ1-2	TGTGCCATCAGTGAGTCGACAGGGGGTAGCGGCTATGGCTACACCTTC	CAISESTGGSGYGYTF
TRBV5-1	TRBD1	NA	TRBJ1-1	TGCGCCAGCAGCTTGGAGGACAGGCGAACTTTCTTT	CASSLEDRRTFF
TRBV7-9	NA	NA	TRBJ2-3	TGTGCCAGCAGCTTAGGAGACACTAGCACAGATACGCAGTATTTT	CASSLGDTSTDTQYF
TRBV19	TRBD1	NA	TRBJ1-2	TGTGCCAGTAGTTCGGGACAGGGTGCGGACTATGGCTACACCTTC	CASSSGQGADYGYTF
TRBV5-1	TRBD1	NA	TRBJ2-5	TGCGCCAGCAGCGGGACAGGAGGGGAGACCCAGTACTTC	CASSGTGGETQYF
TRBV3-1/TRBV3-2	TRBD1	NA	TRBJ1-2	TGTGCCAGCAGCCAGCAGACAGGGGTTCACTATGGCTACACCTTC	CASSQQTGVHYGYTF
TRBV4-1	NA	NA	TRBJ1-1	TGCGCCAGCAGCCAAGTAGATGGCCCAGGGAACACTGAAGCTTTCTTT	CASSQVDGPGNTEAFF
TRBV5-1	NA	NA	TRBJ2-7	TGCGCCAGCAGCTCCGGCGGCCGGAGTTACGAGCAGTACTTC	CASSSGGRSYEQYF